The 3 T cell receptor beta chains given below trace back to one sample, sequenced in a study of blood T cells in healthy people across ages. Then a second PCR, running roughly 6 to 11 cycles, was carried out with a sample-barcoded 5' primer and a J-beta primer mix. Each CDR3 protein is one row after TCRdb ran MiXCR on the 5' RACE reads. The data show around 800,000 distinct CDR3 sequences, roughly 24% seen once. The same data also contributed to another study, on T cells of mothers and their children.

Sequenced material: blood. The receptors originated from a boy aged 5-17 years in good health.

This clonotype was found many times. The CDR3 sequence: CASSFHPEWGYTF. The CDR3 region has the DNA TGTGCCAGCAGTTTCCACCCCGAGTGGGGCTACACCTTC. This chain uses TRBV27 with TRBJ1-2, with D uncertain. The CDR3 is made up of 13 amino acids. Germline assignment: CDR1 MNHEY and CDR2 SMNVEV (reference sequence). Trimming stripped 3 bases from V and 8 bases from J, with 13 bases between.

Concerning this clonotype: A read error may produce the germline difference seen at one junction end. The chain employs TRBV12-5 and TRBJ2-7; 8 nucleotides line up with TRBD1. The germline gives CDR1 LGHNT, CDR2 FRNRAP. The CDR3 consists of 16 residues. Here the CDR3 reads CASGLVRWDRSYEQYF. In DNA, the CDR3 is TGTGCTAGCGGTTTGGTACGTTGGGACAGGTCCTACGAGCAGTACTTC.

There are a few counts of this clonotype. The rearrangement joins TRBV15 to TRBJ1-1; unclear D gene. This CDR3 comprises 14 residues. V lost 1 base and J lost 5, with 11 bases in between. Per germline, CDR1 LNHNV and CDR2 YYDKDF (reference sequence). CDR3 loop: CATSRVRGWTEAFF. DNA for the CDR3: TGTGCCACCAGCAGAGTTCGGGGATGGACTGAAGCTTTCTTT.